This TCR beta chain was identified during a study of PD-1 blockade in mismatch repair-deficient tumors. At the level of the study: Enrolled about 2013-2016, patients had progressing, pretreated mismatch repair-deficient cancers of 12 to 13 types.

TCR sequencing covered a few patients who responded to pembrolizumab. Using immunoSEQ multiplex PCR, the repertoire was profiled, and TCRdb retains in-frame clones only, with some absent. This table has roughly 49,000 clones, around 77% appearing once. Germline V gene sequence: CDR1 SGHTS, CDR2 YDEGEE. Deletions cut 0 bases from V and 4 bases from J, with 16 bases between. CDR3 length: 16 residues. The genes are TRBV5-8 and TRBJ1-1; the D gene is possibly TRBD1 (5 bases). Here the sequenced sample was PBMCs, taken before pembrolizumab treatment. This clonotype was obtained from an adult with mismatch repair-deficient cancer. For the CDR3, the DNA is TGTGCCAGCAGCTTGGCCGCGGGGGTGCGAAGCACTGAAGCTTTCTTT. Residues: CASSLAAGVRSTEAFF.